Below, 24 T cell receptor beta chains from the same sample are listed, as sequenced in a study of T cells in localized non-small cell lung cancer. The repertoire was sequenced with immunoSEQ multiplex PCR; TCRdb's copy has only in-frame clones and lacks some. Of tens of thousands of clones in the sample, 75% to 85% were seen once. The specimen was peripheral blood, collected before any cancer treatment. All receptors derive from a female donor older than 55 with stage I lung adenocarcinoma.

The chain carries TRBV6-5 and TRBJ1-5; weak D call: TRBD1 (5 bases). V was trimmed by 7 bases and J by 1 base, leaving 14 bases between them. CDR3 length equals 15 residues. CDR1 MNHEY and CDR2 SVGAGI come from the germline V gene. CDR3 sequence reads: CASNKRGGSNQPQHF. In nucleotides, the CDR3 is TGTGCCAGCAACAAACGGGGGGGGAGCAATCAGCCCCAGCATTTT.

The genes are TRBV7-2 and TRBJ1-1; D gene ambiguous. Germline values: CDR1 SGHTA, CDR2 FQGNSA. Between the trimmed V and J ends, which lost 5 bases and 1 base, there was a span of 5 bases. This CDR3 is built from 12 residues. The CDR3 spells CASSGWNTEAFF. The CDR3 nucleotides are TGTGCCAGCAGCGGGTGGAACACTGAAGCTTTCTTT.

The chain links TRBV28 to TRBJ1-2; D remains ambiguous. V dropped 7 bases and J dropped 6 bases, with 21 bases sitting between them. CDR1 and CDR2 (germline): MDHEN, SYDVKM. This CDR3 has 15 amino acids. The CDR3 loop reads CASTVLTTLFDGYTF. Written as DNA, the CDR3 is TGTGCCAGCACCGTTCTCACCACACTATTCGATGGCTACACCTTC.

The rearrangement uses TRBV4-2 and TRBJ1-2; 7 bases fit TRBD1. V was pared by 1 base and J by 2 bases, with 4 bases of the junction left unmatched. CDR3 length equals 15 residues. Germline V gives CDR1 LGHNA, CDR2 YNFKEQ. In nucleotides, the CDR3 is TGTGCCAGCAGCCAAGCAATGGGACAGAACTATGGCTACACCTTC. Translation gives CASSQAMGQNYGYTF.

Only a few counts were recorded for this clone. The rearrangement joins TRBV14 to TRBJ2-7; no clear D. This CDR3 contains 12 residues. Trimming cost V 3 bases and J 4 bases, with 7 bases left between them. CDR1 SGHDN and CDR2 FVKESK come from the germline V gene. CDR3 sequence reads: CASSHRGYEQYF. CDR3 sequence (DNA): TGTGCCAGCAGCCATCGAGGATACGAGCAGTACTTC.

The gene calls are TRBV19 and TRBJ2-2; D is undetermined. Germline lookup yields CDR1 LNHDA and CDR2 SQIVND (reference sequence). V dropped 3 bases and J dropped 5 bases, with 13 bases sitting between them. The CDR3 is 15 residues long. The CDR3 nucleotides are TGTGCCAGTAGTATCCATCCAGGACGGACCGGGGAGCTGTTTTTT. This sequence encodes CASSIHPGRTGELFF.

CDR3 in amino acids: CAITGQLFYGYTF. CDR3 sequence (DNA): TGTGCCATCACCGGACAGCTCTTCTATGGCTACACCTTC. This rearrangement joins TRBV28 to TRBJ1-2, with a possible D match to TRBD1 (6 bases). The germline V gene encodes CDR1 MDHEN and CDR2 SYDVKM. The CDR3 runs 13 residues. Trimming removed 10 bases from V and 4 bases from J, with 16 bases in between.

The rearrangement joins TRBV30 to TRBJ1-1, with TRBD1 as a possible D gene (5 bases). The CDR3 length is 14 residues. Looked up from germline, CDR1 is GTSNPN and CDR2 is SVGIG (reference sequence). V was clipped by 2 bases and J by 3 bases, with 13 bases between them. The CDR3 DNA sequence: TGTGCCTGGAGTACCTCAGGGAAGGACACTGAAGCTTTCTTT. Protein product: CAWSTSGKDTEAFF.

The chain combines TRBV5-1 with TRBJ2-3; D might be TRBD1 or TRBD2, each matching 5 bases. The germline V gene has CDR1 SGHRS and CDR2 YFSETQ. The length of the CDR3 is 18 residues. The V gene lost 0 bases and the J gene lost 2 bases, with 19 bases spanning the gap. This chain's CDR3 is CASSLGGSGDPFTDTQYF. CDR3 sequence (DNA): TGCGCCAGCAGCTTGGGGGGGTCCGGGGACCCTTTCACAGATACGCAGTATTTT.

The CDR3 bases are TGTGCCTTAGCGGACGGGGACGAGCAGTACTTC. It specifies CALADGDEQYF. The chain links TRBV10-3 to TRBJ2-7; D may be TRBD2 (6 bases). Germline V gene lookup returns CDR1 ENHRY and CDR2 SYGVKD. Trimming removed 11 bases from V and 5 bases from J, with 13 bases in between. The CDR3 sequence is 11 residues long.

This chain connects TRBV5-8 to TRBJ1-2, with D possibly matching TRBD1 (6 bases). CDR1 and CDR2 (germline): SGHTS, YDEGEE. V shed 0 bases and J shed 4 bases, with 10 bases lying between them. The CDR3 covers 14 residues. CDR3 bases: TGTGCCAGCAGCTTGGGGGGGCTATCCTATGGCTACACCTTC. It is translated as CASSLGGLSYGYTF. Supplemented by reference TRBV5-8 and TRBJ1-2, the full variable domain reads EAGVTQSPTHLIKTRGQQATLRCSPISGHTSVYWYQQALGLGLQFLLWYDEGEERNRGNFPPRFSGRQFPNYSSELNVNALELEDSALYLCASSLGGLSYGYTFGSGTRLTVV.

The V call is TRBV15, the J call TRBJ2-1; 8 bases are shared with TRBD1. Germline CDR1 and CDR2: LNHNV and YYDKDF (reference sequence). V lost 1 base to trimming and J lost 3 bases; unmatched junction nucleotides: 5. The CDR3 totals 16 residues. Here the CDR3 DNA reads TGTGCCACCAGCAGAGCCCCCGGGACAGGCTACAATGAGCAGTTCTTC. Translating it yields CATSRAPGTGYNEQFF.

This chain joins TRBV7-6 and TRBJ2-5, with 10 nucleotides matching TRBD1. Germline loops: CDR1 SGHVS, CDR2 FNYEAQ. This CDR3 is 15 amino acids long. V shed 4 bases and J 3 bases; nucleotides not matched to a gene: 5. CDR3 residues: CASSSLGTGEETQYF. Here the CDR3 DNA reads TGTGCCAGCAGCTCCCTTGGGACAGGGGAAGAGACCCAGTACTTC. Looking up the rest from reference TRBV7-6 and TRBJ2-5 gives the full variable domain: GAGVSQSPRYKVTKRGQDVALRCDPISGHVSLYWYRQALGQGPEFLTYFNYEAQQDKSGLPNDRFSAERPEGSISTLTIQRTEQRDSAMYRCASSSLGTGEETQYFGPGTRLLVL.

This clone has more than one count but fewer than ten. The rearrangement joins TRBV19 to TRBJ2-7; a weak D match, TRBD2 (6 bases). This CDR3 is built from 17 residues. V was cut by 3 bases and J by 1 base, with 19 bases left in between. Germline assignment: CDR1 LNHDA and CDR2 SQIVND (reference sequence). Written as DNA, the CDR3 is TGTGCCAGTAGTATCGGAGGGATCCGAGAGTTGTCCTACGAGCAGTACTTC. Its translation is CASSIGGIRELSYEQYF.

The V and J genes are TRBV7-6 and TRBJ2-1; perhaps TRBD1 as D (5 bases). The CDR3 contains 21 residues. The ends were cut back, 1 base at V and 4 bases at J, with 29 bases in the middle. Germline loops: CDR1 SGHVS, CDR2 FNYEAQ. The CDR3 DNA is TGTGCCAGCAGCTTAGTTCGTCGAAGTCAGGGTCCCAGACCGCAATACAATGAGCAGTTCTTC. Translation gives CASSLVRRSQGPRPQYNEQFF.

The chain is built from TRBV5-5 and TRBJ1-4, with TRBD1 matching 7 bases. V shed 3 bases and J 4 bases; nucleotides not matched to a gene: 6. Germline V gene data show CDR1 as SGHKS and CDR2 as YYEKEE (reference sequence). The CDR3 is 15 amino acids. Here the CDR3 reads CASSYSTGSNEKLFF. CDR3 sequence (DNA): TGTGCCAGCAGCTACTCGACAGGGAGTAATGAAAAACTGTTTTTT.

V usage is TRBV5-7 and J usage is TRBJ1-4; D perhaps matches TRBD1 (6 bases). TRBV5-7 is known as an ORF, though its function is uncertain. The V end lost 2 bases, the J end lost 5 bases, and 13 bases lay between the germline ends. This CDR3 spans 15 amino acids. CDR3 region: CASSFPGTPNEKLFF. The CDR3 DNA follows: TGTGCCAGCAGCTTTCCCGGGACACCGAATGAAAAACTGTTTTTT.

This CDR3 is CASSYSTGADYTF. The CDR3 nucleotides are TGTGCCAGCAGTTACTCGACGGGGGCGGACTACACCTTC. The chain has TRBV6-5 and TRBJ1-2; a possible D gene is TRBD1 (6 bases). The germline V gene encodes CDR1 MNHEY and CDR2 SVGAGI. V shed 0 bases and J shed 10 bases, with 12 bases lying between them. The CDR3 has 13 residues.

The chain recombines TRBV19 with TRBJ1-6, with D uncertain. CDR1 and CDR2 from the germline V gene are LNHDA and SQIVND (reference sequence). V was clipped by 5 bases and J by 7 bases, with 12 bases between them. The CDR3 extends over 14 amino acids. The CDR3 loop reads CASSRQRENSPLHF. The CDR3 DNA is TGTGCCAGTAGTCGGCAGAGGGAGAATTCACCCCTCCACTTT.

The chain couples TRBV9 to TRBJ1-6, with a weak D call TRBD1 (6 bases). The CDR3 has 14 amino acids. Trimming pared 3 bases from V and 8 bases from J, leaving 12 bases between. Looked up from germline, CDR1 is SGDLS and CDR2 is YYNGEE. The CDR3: CASSARGRDSPLHF. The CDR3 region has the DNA TGTGCCAGCAGCGCCAGGGGAAGGGATTCACCCCTCCACTTT.

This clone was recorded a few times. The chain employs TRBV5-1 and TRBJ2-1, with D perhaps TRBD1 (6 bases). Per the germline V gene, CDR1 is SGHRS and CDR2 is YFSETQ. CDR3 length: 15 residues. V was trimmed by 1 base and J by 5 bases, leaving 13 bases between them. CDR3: CASSLITGQNNEQFF. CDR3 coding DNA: TGCGCCAGCAGCTTGATCACGGGACAAAACAATGAGCAGTTCTTC.

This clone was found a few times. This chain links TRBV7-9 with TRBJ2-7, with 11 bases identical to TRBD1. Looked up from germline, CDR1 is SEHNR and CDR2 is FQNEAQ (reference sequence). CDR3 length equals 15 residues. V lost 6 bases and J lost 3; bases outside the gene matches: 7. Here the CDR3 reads CASSFGQGAIYEQYF. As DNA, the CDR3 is TGTGCCAGCAGTTTCGGACAGGGGGCGATCTACGAGCAGTACTTC.

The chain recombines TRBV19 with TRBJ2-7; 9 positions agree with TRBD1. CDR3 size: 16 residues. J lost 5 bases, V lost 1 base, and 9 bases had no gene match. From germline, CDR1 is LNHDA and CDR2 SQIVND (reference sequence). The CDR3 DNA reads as TGTGCCAGTAGTATAGGTCGGGACAGGGTTCGCGACGAGCAGTACTTC. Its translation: CASSIGRDRVRDEQYF.

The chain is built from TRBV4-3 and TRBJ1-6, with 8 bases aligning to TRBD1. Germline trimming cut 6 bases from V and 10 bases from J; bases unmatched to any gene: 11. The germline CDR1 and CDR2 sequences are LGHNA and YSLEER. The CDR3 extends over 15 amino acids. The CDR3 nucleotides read TGCGCCAGCAGTAATCAGGACAGGGTAGACTCACCCCTCCACTTT. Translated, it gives CASSNQDRVDSPLHF.